This TCR delta chain was identified in a study of γδ T cells in repeated Plasmodium falciparum infection (dated by TCRdb to about 2021). At the level of the whole study: The natural-infection arm enrolled Malian children exposed to intense seasonal malaria transmission, compared against age and gender matched Australian children. Roughly 5 malaria-naive U.S. adults underwent four controlled human malaria infections by bites from P. falciparum NF54-infected Anopheles stephensi mosquitoes over approximately 600 days. Samples from controlled-infection subjects were taken at baseline, right before selected infections, and 21 days after each infection. Malian gammadelta TCR repertoires were analysed cross-sectionally in periods with no transmission and longitudinally across episodes of acute febrile malaria. The study looked at how repeated Plasmodium falciparum infection shapes the human gammadelta T cell repertoire, using both natural infection in Mali and controlled human malaria infection. Study-wide findings and limitations: Waves of new clonotype selection in Vdelta2-negative, largely Vdelta1+, gammadelta TCR repertoires appeared to be driven by repeated controlled infections. Generalizability was limited because the Malian cohort was drawn from a small rural village of predominantly one ethnic group. The controlled-infection cohort was small, limiting analysis of inter-individual variability in gammadelta T cell responses. Compared with the repertoires of Australian children, the Vdelta2-negative gammadelta TCR repertoires of Malian children appeared more clonally expanded, less diverse and less shared. A highly stable polyclonal repertoire over time and infection, with many inter-individual overlapping TCRgamma sequences, was shown by Vgamma9/Vdelta2+ TCR repertoires.

CDR1 and CDR2 are read off the germline V gene as GEAIGNYY and EKD. The CDR3 contains 19 residues, cysteine and phenylalanine counted. The entry retains the CDR3 DNA only, 57 bases that are in frame from base 1. For this clone: It has no known antigen specificity. The protein TCRdb gives is from a much larger clone and does not agree with this DNA's translation at residue 4, likely a read error; the protein shown here comes from the DNA.

Library creation used multiplex PCR. Sequenced using an Illumina MiSeq. Each sorted gammadelta T cell sample was sequenced for both the TCR gamma (TRG) and TCR delta (TRD) chains. The original methods were these. The repertoire analyses used clonotype tree plots, the accumulated frequency of the top 20 clonotypes, and diversity index (DI) and D75 metrics. After TCRdb called clones again from the public reads with CATT, rows with identical DNA were merged. TCRdb, not the original authors, processed these V and J calls. Here the sample has some 100,000 delta-chain clones; roughly 1.4% occur a single time. The ten largest make up more than 7% of the sample. Vgamma9/Vdelta2+ and Vdelta2-negative gammadelta T cell populations were flow-sorted from peripheral blood mononuclear cells for bulk TCR repertoire analysis.

This clonotype was obtained from a pool of human donors (malaria-infected and uninfected, not separated). Sample: gamma-delta T cells from blood. This chain joins TRDV2 to TRDJ1; 7 central bases correspond to TRDD3. TCRdb supplies no J gene; here it was assigned by aligning the nucleotide sequence to germline. The sequence in DNA is TGTGCCTGTAACACCGTAGGGCTGGGGGCACATTCTTACACCGATAAACTCATCTTT. Its protein product is CACNTVGLGAHSYTDKLIF.